These 23 T cell receptor beta chains came from one sample sequenced in a study of blood T cell repertoires in COVID-19. Clones were read by immunoSEQ multiplex PCR, and TCRdb kept only the in-frame ones, dropping some. The table lists under 400,000 clones, roughly 90% of them singletons. Sequencing was done on a sample of peripheral blood. The source is a woman aged 25 to 39 with COVID-19, enrolled during active disease.

The chain has TRBV27 and TRBJ1-5; D possibly corresponds to TRBD1 (5 bases). Germline V gene sequence: CDR1 MNHEY, CDR2 SMNVEV (reference sequence). The length of the CDR3 is 13 residues. Trimming cost V 6 bases and J 1 base, with 7 bases left between them. The CDR3 DNA sequence: TGTGCCAGCAGCCGGGGGAGCAATCAGCCCCAGCATTTT. This translates into CASSRGSNQPQHF.

This clone was counted a few times. The rearrangement uses TRBV11-2 and TRBJ1-1; a weak D match, TRBD1 (6 bases). Trimming cost V 3 bases and J 1 base, with 15 bases left between them. Germline-derived CDR1 and CDR2 are SGHAT and FQNNGV. This CDR3 region has 16 residues. In nucleotides, the CDR3 is TGTGCCAGCAGCTTTTCATCCGGACAGCCGAACACTGAAGCTTTCTTT. This sequence encodes CASSFSSGQPNTEAFF.

The CDR3 region is CASSWGGHTEQYF. CDR3 bases: TGTGCCAGCAGCTGGGGGGGGCACACCGAGCAGTACTTC. This sequence joins TRBV7-2 and TRBJ2-7, with D perhaps matching TRBD2 (7 bases). V lost 4 bases, J lost 6 bases, and 13 bases lay in between. Per germline, CDR1 SGHTA and CDR2 FQGNSA. There are 13 residues in the CDR3.

The chain employs TRBV18 and TRBJ2-1; 13 bases fit TRBD2. J gave up 10 bases and V 5 bases, and 14 bases lay outside the gene matches. Looked up from germline, CDR1 is KGHSH and CDR2 is LQKENI. The CDR3 has 17 amino acids. CDR3 region: CASSIAQGLAGEEEQFF. CDR3 sequence (DNA): TGTGCCAGCTCAATTGCCCAAGGACTAGCGGGAGAAGAGGAGCAGTTCTTC.

V is TRBV6-5 and J is TRBJ2-5; D gene ambiguous. Germline V gene lookup returns CDR1 MNHEY and CDR2 SVGAGI. Trimming stripped 0 bases from V and 1 base from J, with 9 bases between. This CDR3 spans 15 amino acids. CDR3 in DNA: TGTGCCAGCAGTTACTCGGTGGCGGTCCAAGAGACCCAGTACTTC. Translating gives CASSYSVAVQETQYF.

The rearrangement uses TRBV12-3 or TRBV12-4 and TRBJ2-5; weak D call: TRBD2 (6 bases). Trimming took 5 bases from V and 9 from J, leaving 16 bases between them. The CDR3 extends over 13 amino acids. The CDR3 loop is CASSRDSLQAQYF. For the CDR3, the DNA is TGTGCCAGCAGTCGGGACTCCCTACAGGCCCAGTACTTC.

This rearrangement joins TRBV6-5 to TRBJ1-5, with unresolved D. In germline, CDR1 is MNHEY, CDR2 SVGAGI. Trimming left V 4 bases short and J 4 bases short, with 11 bases between. The CDR3 consists of 14 residues. The CDR3 coding sequence is TGTGCCAGCAGTTCTAGCGGAGGGAATCAGCCCCAGCATTTT. Translated: CASSSSGGNQPQHF.

This clone was picked up one time. V gene TRBV7-9 combines with J gene TRBJ2-5; D not resolved. V dropped 5 bases and J dropped 5 bases, with 12 bases sitting between them. The germline V gene encodes CDR1 SEHNR and CDR2 FQNEAQ (reference sequence). The CDR3 is made up of 13 amino acids. The CDR3 DNA follows: TGTGCCAGCAGCCGAACAGATCGCGAGACCCAGTACTTC. It specifies CASSRTDRETQYF.

The CDR3 sequence is CASSQQAGLAGGKTQYF. The CDR3 DNA reads TGTGCCAGCAGCCAACAAGCCGGCCTAGCGGGAGGCAAAACCCAGTACTTC. The J gene is TRBJ2-5, the V gene TRBV7-6; 11 bases match TRBD2. This CDR3 is 17 amino acids long. The V segment lost 5 bases and the J segment 8 bases; nucleotides outside the gene matches: 16. The V gene's germline CDR1 is SGHVS and CDR2 FNYEAQ.

The V call is TRBV29-1, the J call TRBJ2-1, with 16 bases fitting TRBD2. CDR3 length: 17 amino acids. Trimming cost V 4 bases and J 7 bases; bases outside gene matches: 10. Per germline, CDR1 SQVTM and CDR2 ANQGSEA. The CDR3 nucleotides are TGCAGCGTTGCCGGGACTAGCGGGAGGGAAATGTATAATGAGCAGTTCTTC. Translating gives CSVAGTSGREMYNEQFF.

The J gene is TRBJ1-1, the V gene TRBV6-6; possible D gene TRBD1, 6 bases. This CDR3 has 13 amino acids. V was pared by 5 bases and J by 12 bases, with 19 bases between. Germline values: CDR1 MNHNY, CDR2 SVGAGI (reference sequence). The CDR3 DNA reads TGTGCCAGCAGTACCCTCGGGACACCTACCACTTTCTTT. It is translated as CASSTLGTPTTFF.

This chain uses TRBV12-3 or TRBV12-4 with TRBJ1-1; TRBD1 aligns across 7 bases. The CDR3 contains 13 residues. The V segment lost 3 bases and the J segment 7 bases; nucleotides outside the gene matches: 5. CDR3 coding DNA: TGTGCCAGCAGTTTTATGGGGACAGATGAAGCTTTCTTT. This gives the protein CASSFMGTDEAFF.

The chain combines TRBV11-3 with TRBJ2-2, with 9 nucleotides matching TRBD1. From germline, CDR1 is SGHNT and CDR2 YENEEA. This CDR3 contains 15 residues. V trimming: 5 bases; J trimming: 5 bases; junction bases outside the gene matches: 6. The CDR3 DNA sequence: TGTGCCAGCAGCCCCGGGACAGGGATTACCGGGGAGCTGTTTTTT. Protein product: CASSPGTGITGELFF.

J is TRBJ2-3 and V is TRBV5-4; maybe TRBD2 (6 bases). Germline V CDR1 and CDR2: SGHNT, YYREEE (reference sequence). V was clipped by 0 bases and J by 0 bases, with 11 bases between them. The CDR3 extends over 16 amino acids. CDR3: CASSLATRASTDTQYF. The CDR3 DNA is TGTGCCAGCAGCTTGGCGACTAGGGCGAGCACAGATACGCAGTATTTT.

In this sample, this clone turned up once. The chain couples TRBV6-1 to TRBJ2-5; 11 nucleotides align to TRBD2. V trimming: 2 bases; J trimming: 5 bases; junction bases outside the gene matches: 4. The CDR3 is made up of 15 amino acids. Germline V gene data show CDR1 as MNHNS and CDR2 as SASEGT. The CDR3 DNA reads TGTGCCAGCAGTGAAACTAGCGGGAGAGGGGAGACCCAGTACTTC. This gives the protein CASSETSGRGETQYF.

This sequence joins TRBV18 and TRBJ1-3; the match to TRBD1 covers 8 bases. The CDR3 length is 15 residues. V lost 4 bases to trimming and J lost 4 bases; unmatched junction nucleotides: 6. The germline CDR1 and CDR2 sequences are KGHSH and LQKENI. CDR3 in amino acids: CASSRDQGAGNTIYF. In DNA form, the CDR3 reads TGTGCCAGCTCACGAGACCAGGGGGCCGGAAACACCATATATTTT.

The genes are TRBV5-1 and TRBJ2-2; D possibly corresponds to TRBD1 (6 bases). The ends were cut back, 1 base at V and 7 bases at J, with 14 bases in the middle. Germline CDR1 is SGHRS and CDR2 is YFSETQ. CDR3 length equals 15 residues. CDR3 residues: CASSLIQGRVGELFF. DNA for the CDR3: TGCGCCAGCAGCTTGATACAGGGAAGGGTCGGGGAGCTGTTTTTT.

This clone was picked up a small number of times. The V gene is TRBV19, the J gene TRBJ2-6; tentative D call: TRBD2 (5 bases). V lost 4 bases, J lost 1 base, and 11 bases lay in between. In germline, CDR1 is LNHDA, CDR2 SQIVND (reference sequence). This CDR3 has 16 residues. CDR3 coding DNA: TGTGCCAGTAGTACCCTGGGCGGGTCTGGGGCCAACGTCCTGACTTTC. This translates into CASSTLGGSGANVLTF.

This chain connects TRBV19 to TRBJ2-2; D might be TRBD1 (6 bases). This CDR3 is built from 18 residues. V dropped 0 bases and J dropped 1 base, with 15 bases sitting between them. The germline V gene encodes CDR1 LNHDA and CDR2 SQIVND (reference sequence). The CDR3 loop is CASSIDWATGKNTGELFF. The CDR3 nucleotides read TGTGCCAGTAGTATAGATTGGGCCACAGGGAAGAACACCGGGGAGCTGTTTTTT.

The CDR3 loop reads CASSSGYSETQYF. As DNA, the CDR3 is TGCGCCAGCAGTAGCGGCTACTCGGAGACCCAGTACTTC. The chain employs TRBV10-1 and TRBJ2-5; D possibly corresponds to TRBD2 (5 bases). CDR1 is WNHNN, CDR2 SYGVQD, per germline (reference sequence). The ends were cut back, 5 bases at V and 5 bases at J, with 12 bases in the middle. There are 13 residues in the CDR3.

This clone appeared once. V gene TRBV29-1 combines with J gene TRBJ2-3; 9 bases map to TRBD2. J lost 4 bases, V lost 3 bases, and 8 bases had no gene match. The CDR3 contains 15 residues. Germline loops: CDR1 SQVTM, CDR2 ANQGSEA. CDR3 residues: CSVERLAGRSDTQYF. DNA of the CDR3: TGCAGCGTTGAGAGGCTAGCGGGACGGTCAGATACGCAGTATTTT.

This rearrangement joins TRBV6-2 or TRBV6-3 to TRBJ1-1, with 9 bases fitting TRBD1. This CDR3 comprises 19 residues. Germline V gives CDR1 MNHEY, CDR2 SVGEGT. V shed 6 bases and J 1 base; nucleotides not matched to a gene: 18. The CDR3 DNA is TGTGCCAGCAGCTATTCCCGGGACAGGGTCCCCAAAGAGAACACTGAAGCTTTCTTT. Translating gives CASSYSRDRVPKENTEAFF.

The DNA for the CDR3 is TGTGCCAGCAGCGGAGTGGGGGGGCTAGGTAATGAAAAACTGTTTTTT. Its translation: CASSGVGGLGNEKLFF. V is TRBV7-9 and J is TRBJ1-4; TRBD1 is a possible D gene (6 bases). V was shortened by 5 bases and J by 4 bases, with 17 bases between the two germline ends. Germline CDR1 reads SEHNR; CDR2 reads FQNEAQ (reference sequence). CDR3 length equals 16 residues.